Reported below is one T cell receptor (beta chain). Antigen unknown. Germline values: CDR1 MNHEY, CDR2 SMNVEV (reference sequence). The CDR3 has 18 amino acids. V was trimmed by 6 bases and J by 0 bases, leaving 21 bases between them. This entry belongs to a study of T cell responses to AZD1222 COVID-19 vaccine. Findings and limits, study-wide: No repertoire was sampled before or during the peak T cell response, only after it. Nearly half of unique spike-specific TCRs reportedly avoided B.1.351 and B.1.1.7 mutated regions.

The method was immunoSEQ multiplex PCR; TCRdb's version includes in-frame clones alone and lacks a portion of them. This table has 70,000 to 80,000 clones, around 80% appearing once. The source of this sequence is an adult who received the AZD1222 COVID-19 vaccine. V usage is TRBV27 and J usage is TRBJ1-5; tentatively, D is TRBD1 (6 bases). The source material was peripheral blood, sampled 28 days after the second AZD1222 dose. The CDR3 reads CASSTDRGGTYSNQPQHF. DNA for the CDR3: TGTGCCAGCAGCACAGACAGAGGGGGAACGTATAGCAATCAGCCCCAGCATTTT.